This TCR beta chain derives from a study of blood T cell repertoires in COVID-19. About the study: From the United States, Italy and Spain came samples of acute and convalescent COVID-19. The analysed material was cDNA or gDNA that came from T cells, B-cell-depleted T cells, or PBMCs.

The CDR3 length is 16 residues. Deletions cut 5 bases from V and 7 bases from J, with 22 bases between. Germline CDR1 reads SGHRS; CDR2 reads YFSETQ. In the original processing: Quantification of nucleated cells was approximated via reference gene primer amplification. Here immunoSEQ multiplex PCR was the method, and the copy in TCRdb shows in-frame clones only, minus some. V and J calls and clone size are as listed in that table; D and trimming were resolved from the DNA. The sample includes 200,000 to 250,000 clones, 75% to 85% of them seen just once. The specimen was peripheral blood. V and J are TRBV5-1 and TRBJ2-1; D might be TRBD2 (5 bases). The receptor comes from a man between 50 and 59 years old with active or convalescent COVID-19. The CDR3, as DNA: TGCGCCAGCAGAAGCGGAGCCTCGACTATATTTAATGAGCAGTTCTTC. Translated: CASRSGASTIFNEQFF. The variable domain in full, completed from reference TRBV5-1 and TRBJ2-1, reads KAGVTQTPRYLIKTRGQQVTLSCSPISGHRSVSWYQQTPGQGLQFLFEYFSETQRNKGNFPGRFSGRQFSNSRSEMNVSTLELGDSALYLCASRSGASTIFNEQFFGPGTRLTVL.